The source of this TCR beta chain is a study of molecular identifiers for immune sequencing clone quantification. Overall study results and limits: Over 99% of effector molecules, but under 1% in naive cells, were held by clones with more than 20 RNA copies.

Making the bulk TCR libraries relied on previously described methods and listed TCR primers. MiXCR, run by TCRdb on the PCR reads, gives a single entry per CDR3 protein. Among over 600,000 distinct CDR3 sequences listed, just under 20% were seen once. Germline values: CDR1 SEHNR, CDR2 FQNEAQ (reference sequence). V shed 1 base and J shed 0 bases, with 10 bases lying between them. The CDR3 is 15 residues long. Using a CD8+CD4-CCR7+CD45RA+ phenotype, naive CD8 T cells were sorted. A remark on this clonotype: Its matching antigen is unknown.

V is TRBV7-9 and J is TRBJ2-7; D is ambiguous. The source of this sequence is a human donor in good health. Some libraries in this study had Jurkat cell RNA spiked in. The material sequenced was naive CD8+ T cells from blood, with Jurkat cell RNA spiked in. Subset reported: FACS-sorted CD8+CD4-CCR7+CD45RA+ naive T cells. CDR3 in DNA: TGTGCCAGCAGCTTAGGTGACCTTGGCTCCTACGAGCAGTACTTC. The encoded protein is CASSLGDLGSYEQYF.